The 28 T cell receptor beta chains in this list originate from one sample, sequenced in a study of OX40 agonist ivuxolimab in advanced cancers. TCRdb's table, derived via immunoSEQ multiplex PCR, lists solely in-frame clones and lacks some. This sample carries around 63,000 clones, about nine tenths of them seen once, and the ten largest clones take about 1.2%. The material sequenced was CD4+ or CD8+ T cells sorted from blood, taken in a trial of the OX40 agonist ivuxolimab. Receptors were obtained from an adult with an advanced solid tumor such as melanoma, head and neck, liver or kidney cancer.

This clone was observed a handful of times. This chain joins TRBV4-2 and TRBJ2-2, with TRBD2 identical over 13 bases. The ends lost 4 bases at V and 5 bases at J; junction bases unmatched: 4. CDR1 LGHNA and CDR2 YNFKEQ come from the germline V gene. The CDR3 extends over 16 amino acids. The CDR3 DNA sequence: TGTGCCAGCAGCCTCGGACTAGCGGGAGTGACCGGGGAGCTGTTTTTT. Amino acid sequence: CASSLGLAGVTGELFF.

The rearrangement links TRBV18 to TRBJ2-2, with D perhaps matching TRBD2 (6 bases). The CDR3 runs 15 residues. Germline values: CDR1 KGHSH, CDR2 LQKENI. The V end lost 5 bases, the J end lost 5 bases, and 15 bases lay between the germline ends. The CDR3 reads CASSAPGLPTGELFF. The CDR3 coding sequence is TGTGCCAGCTCAGCGCCGGGACTCCCTACCGGGGAGCTGTTTTTT. The whole variable domain, remainder taken from reference TRBV18 and TRBJ2-2, is NAGVMQNPRHLVRRRGQEARLRCSPMKGHSHVYWYRQLPEEGLKFMVYLQKENIIDESGMPKERFSAEFPKEGPSILRIQQVVRGDSAAYFCASSAPGLPTGELFFGEGSRLTVL.

The CDR3 is CASSFSDTGELFF. CDR3 sequence (DNA): TGTGCCAGCAGCTTTTCGGACACCGGGGAGCTGTTTTTT. J is TRBJ2-2 and V is TRBV11-3; D not resolved. V lost 3 bases and J lost 3, with 5 bases in between. CDR3 length: 13 amino acids. Germline V gives CDR1 SGHNT, CDR2 YENEEA. The full variable domain, with the rest looked up from reference TRBV11-3 and TRBJ2-2, is EAGVVQSPRYKIIEKKQPVAFWCNPISGHNTLYWYLQNLGQGPELLIRYENEEAVDDSQLPKDRFSAERLKGVDSTLKIQPAELGDSAVYLCASSFSDTGELFFGEGSRLTVL.

The rearrangement joins TRBV6-6 to TRBJ1-2; D possibly corresponds to TRBD1 (6 bases). V lost 5 bases to trimming and J lost 2 bases, with 12 bases between them. The CDR3 covers 14 residues. Per the germline V gene, CDR1 is MNHNY and CDR2 is SVGAGI (reference sequence). This CDR3 is CASSQGQNNYGYTF. As DNA, the CDR3 is TGTGCCAGCAGTCAAGGACAGAACAACTATGGCTACACCTTC.

The V gene is TRBV6-6, the J gene TRBJ1-2, with D possibly TRBD1 on 5 matching bases. V lost 4 bases and J lost 7, with 16 bases in between. Germline V gene sequence: CDR1 MNHNY, CDR2 SVGAGI (reference sequence). CDR3 length: 14 residues. The CDR3 bases are TGTGCCAGCAGTTGGGGCGGGGGATCTGCTGGCTACACCTTC. It translates to CASSWGGGSAGYTF.

Only one count was recorded for this clone. This chain joins TRBV15 and TRBJ2-7; D unresolved. V was pared by 6 bases and J by 2 bases, with 11 bases between. Germline assignment: CDR1 LNHNV and CDR2 YYDKDF (reference sequence). The length of the CDR3 is 13 residues. The CDR3 region is CATRKSATYEQYF. The CDR3 DNA reads as TGTGCCACCAGGAAATCGGCCACCTACGAGCAGTACTTC. The complete variable domain, with remaining parts taken from reference TRBV15 and TRBJ2-7, reads DAMVIQNPRYQVTQFGKPVTLSCSQTLNHNVMYWYQQKSSQAPKLLFHYYDKDFNNEADTPDNFQSRRPNTSFCFLDIRSPGLGDTAMYLCATRKSATYEQYFGPGTRLTVT.

CDR3 loop: CASSLGRSYEQYF. CDR3 in DNA: TGTGCCAGCAGCCTGGGACGGAGCTACGAGCAGTACTTC. The gene calls are TRBV2 and TRBJ2-7, with D possibly being TRBD1 or TRBD2 (5 bases each). Per the germline V gene, CDR1 is SNHLY and CDR2 is FYNNEI. Trimming took off 6 bases at V and 3 bases at J, with 12 bases between the two ends. This CDR3 comprises 13 residues. Filled out from reference TRBV2 and TRBJ2-7, the complete variable domain reads EPEVTQTPSHQVTQMGQEVILRCVPISNHLYFYWYRQILGQKVEFLVSFYNNEISEKSEIFDDQFSVERPDGSNFTLKIRSTKLEDSAMYFCASSLGRSYEQYFGPGTRLTVT.

The V and J genes are TRBV5-1 and TRBJ2-3, with 9 bases matching TRBD1. Unmatched junction bases numbered 7, after V lost 5 bases and J lost 3 bases. Germline CDR1 reads SGHRS; CDR2 reads YFSETQ. This CDR3 spans 15 amino acids. CDR3 amino acids: CASSLQGAHTDTQYF. For the CDR3, the DNA is TGCGCCAGCAGTCTACAGGGGGCGCATACAGATACGCAGTATTTT.

This clone was seen a handful of times. This chain connects TRBV2 to TRBJ2-7; D is unresolved. The length of the CDR3 is 16 residues. Germline values: CDR1 SNHLY, CDR2 FYNNEI. Trimming left V 7 bases short and J 0 bases short, with 19 bases between. CDR3 sequence (DNA): TGTGCCAGCATCGCCGGCAGTGCCTCACGCTCCTACGAGCAGTACTTC. Translating it yields CASIAGSASRSYEQYF.

This chain connects TRBV11-1 to TRBJ1-1; D unclear. V was trimmed by 3 bases and J by 1 base, leaving 6 bases between them. This CDR3 has 13 amino acids. Germline V gene lookup returns CDR1 SGHAT and CDR2 FQDESV (reference sequence). Written as DNA, the CDR3 is TGTGCCAGCAGCTTGAACCCGAACACTGAAGCTTTCTTT. Its translation: CASSLNPNTEAFF.

This chain uses TRBV6-1 with TRBJ2-1; no clear D gene. Looked up from germline, CDR1 is MNHNS and CDR2 is SASEGT. This CDR3 has 15 amino acids. Trimming shortened V by 5 bases and J by 0 bases, and 11 bases separated the two germline ends. The CDR3 DNA sequence: TGTGCCAGCAGTAGAATCCCGAGCTCCTACAATGAGCAGTTCTTC. Amino acid sequence: CASSRIPSSYNEQFF.

The gene calls are TRBV2 and TRBJ2-7, with 9 bases that match TRBD2. From germline, CDR1 is SNHLY and CDR2 FYNNEI. CDR3 size: 15 residues. V dropped 7 bases and J dropped 3; count of bases not matched to a gene: 10. Here the CDR3 DNA reads TGTGCCAGCAAGGGGGGACTAGCTGCCGGCTACGAGCAGTACTTC. This sequence encodes CASKGGLAAGYEQYF.

This chain links TRBV9 with TRBJ2-3; 11 bases line up with TRBD2. V shed 0 bases, J shed 1 base, and the junction held 7 bases outside the gene matches. CDR1 is SGDLS, CDR2 YYNGEE, per germline. The CDR3 contains 18 residues. The CDR3 coding sequence is TGTGCCAGCAGCGTAGGACTAGCGGGGACGCCTGGCACAGATACGCAGTATTTT. Translated: CASSVGLAGTPGTDTQYF.

The V gene is TRBV5-4, the J gene TRBJ2-1, with D possibly being TRBD2 (6 bases). The V end was cut by 4 bases, the J end by 0 bases, with 17 bases between. Germline assignment: CDR1 SGHNT and CDR2 YYREEE (reference sequence). The CDR3 loop spans 17 amino acids. In nucleotides, the CDR3 is TGTGCCAGCAGCCCCCAGGGCGGGACCAGCTCCTACAATGAGCAGTTCTTC. Translated: CASSPQGGTSSYNEQFF.

This clone is a singleton in its sample. V is TRBV4-1 and J is TRBJ2-3, with 11 positions matching TRBD2. The V gene's germline CDR1 is MGHRA and CDR2 YSYEKL. The CDR3 is made up of 16 amino acids. Trimming removed 0 bases from V and 5 bases from J; junction bases left unmatched: 4. The CDR3 loop is CASSQDSGRALDTQYF. The CDR3 DNA sequence: TGCGCCAGCAGCCAAGATAGCGGGAGGGCCTTAGATACGCAGTATTTT.

This rearrangement joins TRBV18 to TRBJ2-1; 7 nucleotides match TRBD1. CDR3 length: 15 amino acids. V was pared by 6 bases and J by 0 bases, with 5 bases of the junction left unmatched. Germline V gene sequence: CDR1 KGHSH, CDR2 LQKENI. CDR3 region: CASSAGTVSYNEQFF. CDR3 DNA: TGTGCCAGCTCGGCCGGGACAGTCTCCTACAATGAGCAGTTCTTC.

The chain recombines TRBV27 with TRBJ2-1, with TRBD1 matching 7 bases. CDR1 MNHEY and CDR2 SMNVEV come from the germline V gene (reference sequence). Trimming removed 7 bases from V and 4 bases from J; junction bases left unmatched: 13. CDR3 length equals 16 residues. The CDR3 sequence: CASTWPGQIFYNEQFF. The CDR3 coding sequence is TGTGCCAGCACCTGGCCGGGACAGATTTTTTACAATGAGCAGTTCTTC.

This clone came up once. V is TRBV6-1 and J is TRBJ1-4, with a tentative D call TRBD1 (6 bases). Per the germline V gene, CDR1 is MNHNS and CDR2 is SASEGT. V was shortened by 3 bases and J by 0 bases, with 14 bases between the two germline ends. The CDR3 length is 17 residues. CDR3 region: CASSEAGAFATNEKLFF. DNA for the CDR3: TGTGCCAGCAGTGAGGCAGGGGCTTTTGCAACTAATGAAAAACTGTTTTTT.

The chain uses TRBV6-1 and TRBJ2-4; 7 nucleotides align to TRBD1. CDR1 is MNHNS, CDR2 SASEGT, per germline. With V trimmed by 3 bases and J by 6 bases, 8 bases remained unmatched. The CDR3 covers 15 residues. The CDR3 sequence is CASSDSLQGRNIQYF. The DNA of the CDR3 is TGTGCCAGCAGTGATAGCCTACAGGGGAGAAACATTCAGTACTTC.

This chain joins TRBV6-1 and TRBJ2-5; no clear D gene. The CDR3 is 15 amino acids. CDR1 MNHNS and CDR2 SASEGT come from the germline V gene. V lost 2 bases and J lost 7, with 17 bases in between. The chain's CDR3 is CASSELNSPTGTQYF. In DNA, the CDR3 is TGTGCCAGCAGTGAACTAAACAGTCCTACCGGGACCCAGTACTTC.

The J gene is TRBJ1-4, the V gene TRBV18; D gene unclear. The germline gives CDR1 KGHSH, CDR2 LQKENI. Trimming pared 1 base from V and 6 bases from J, leaving 9 bases between. The CDR3 extends over 14 amino acids. The CDR3 reads CASSPQGSDEKLFF. The DNA of the CDR3 is TGTGCCAGCTCACCACAGGGTTCGGATGAAAAACTGTTTTTT.

In its sample, this clone was seen a few times. This chain connects TRBV29-1 to TRBJ2-1; 7 nucleotides match TRBD2. The CDR3 is 12 residues long. V shed 4 bases and J 7 bases; nucleotides not matched to a gene: 4. Germline V CDR1 and CDR2: SQVTM, ANQGSEA. The CDR3 nucleotides read TGCAGCGTTGCTGGGGGAGGGAATGAGCAGTTCTTC. Its protein is CSVAGGGNEQFF.

This clone was recorded once. The rearrangement links TRBV5-1 to TRBJ2-2, with D possibly matching TRBD2 (6 bases). The CDR3 runs 14 residues. V was pared by 4 bases and J by 4 bases, with 11 bases between. Germline-derived CDR1 and CDR2 are SGHRS and YFSETQ. The CDR3 coding sequence is TGCGCCAGCAGCACCGGACTACGCACCGGGGAGCTGTTTTTT. Translated, it gives CASSTGLRTGELFF. Filled out from reference TRBV5-1 and TRBJ2-2, the complete variable domain reads KAGVTQTPRYLIKTRGQQVTLSCSPISGHRSVSWYQQTPGQGLQFLFEYFSETQRNKGNFPGRFSGRQFSNSRSEMNVSTLELGDSALYLCASSTGLRTGELFFGEGSRLTVL.

The DNA of the CDR3 is TGTGCCAGCAGCTTTCTAGCGGGAGGGTCAGATACGCAGTATTTT. This codes for CASSFLAGGSDTQYF. The V call is TRBV11-2, the J call TRBJ2-3; 12 nucleotides line up with TRBD2. With V trimmed by 3 bases and J by 4 bases, 2 bases remained unmatched. From germline, CDR1 is SGHAT and CDR2 FQNNGV. CDR3 length: 15 amino acids.

This chain connects TRBV5-4 to TRBJ1-2; no clear D gene. Per the germline V gene, CDR1 is SGHNT and CDR2 is YYREEE (reference sequence). This CDR3 comprises 15 residues. The V and J ends lost 3 bases and 2 bases respectively, with 14 bases between them. This CDR3 is CASSSQMGGNYGYTF. The CDR3 region has the DNA TGTGCCAGCAGCTCCCAAATGGGAGGGAACTATGGCTACACCTTC.

The V and J genes are TRBV6-1 and TRBJ1-4; no firm D call. The CDR3 sequence is 13 residues long. Germline V gene sequence: CDR1 MNHNS, CDR2 SASEGT. Trimming removed 4 bases from V and 4 bases from J, with 7 bases in between. CDR3 coding DNA: TGTGCCAGCAGTGTAGGGTTTAATGAAAAACTGTTTTTT. Its translation: CASSVGFNEKLFF.

The chain employs TRBV13 and TRBJ2-5; the D gene is possibly TRBD2 (5 bases). The CDR3 consists of 16 residues. Germline assignment: CDR1 PRHDT and CDR2 FYEKMQ (reference sequence). Trimming removed 7 bases at V and 2 bases at J, with 20 bases between. The chain's CDR3 is CASTPSGFRGQETQYF. In nucleotides, the CDR3 is TGTGCCAGCACCCCGTCGGGATTTCGTGGGCAAGAGACCCAGTACTTC.

V gene TRBV21-1 combines with J gene TRBJ2-7; the table assigns TRBD1, which was not confirmed against the DNA. TRBV21-1 is deemed a pseudogene. The CDR3 has 15 amino acids. The CDR3 reads CASSKPWTGIYEQYF. CDR3 sequence (DNA): TGTGCCAGCAGCAAACCCTGGACAGGAATCTACGAGCAGTACTTC.